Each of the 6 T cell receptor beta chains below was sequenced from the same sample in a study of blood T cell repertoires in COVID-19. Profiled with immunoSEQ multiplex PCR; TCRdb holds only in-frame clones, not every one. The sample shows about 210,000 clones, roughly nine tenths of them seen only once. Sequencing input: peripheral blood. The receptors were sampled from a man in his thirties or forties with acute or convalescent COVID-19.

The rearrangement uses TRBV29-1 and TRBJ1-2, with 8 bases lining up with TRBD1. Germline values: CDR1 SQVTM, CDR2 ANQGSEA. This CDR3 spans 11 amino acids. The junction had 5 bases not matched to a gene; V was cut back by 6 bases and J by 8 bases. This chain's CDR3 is CSVGQGVGYTF. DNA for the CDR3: TGCAGCGTCGGACAGGGAGTAGGCTACACCTTC.

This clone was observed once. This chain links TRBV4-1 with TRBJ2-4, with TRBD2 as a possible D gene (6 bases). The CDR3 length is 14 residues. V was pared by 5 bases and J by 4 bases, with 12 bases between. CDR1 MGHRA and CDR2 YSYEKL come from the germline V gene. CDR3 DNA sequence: TGCGCCAGCAGCGGAGGGACCTTTAAAAACATTCAGTACTTC. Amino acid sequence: CASSGGTFKNIQYF.

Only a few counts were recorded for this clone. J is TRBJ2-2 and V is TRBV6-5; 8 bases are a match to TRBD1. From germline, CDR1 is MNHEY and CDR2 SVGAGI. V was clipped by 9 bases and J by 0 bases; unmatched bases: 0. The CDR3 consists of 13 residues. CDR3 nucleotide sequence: TGTGCCAGGGGACAGGCGAACACCGGGGAGCTGTTTTTT. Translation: CARGQANTGELFF.

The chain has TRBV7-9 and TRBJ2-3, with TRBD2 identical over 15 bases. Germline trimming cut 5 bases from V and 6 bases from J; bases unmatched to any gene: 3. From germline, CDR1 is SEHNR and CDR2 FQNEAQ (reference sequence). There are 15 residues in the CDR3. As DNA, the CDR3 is TGTGCCAGCAGCCCCGGACTAGCGGGAGGGGATACGCAGTATTTT. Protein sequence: CASSPGLAGGDTQYF.

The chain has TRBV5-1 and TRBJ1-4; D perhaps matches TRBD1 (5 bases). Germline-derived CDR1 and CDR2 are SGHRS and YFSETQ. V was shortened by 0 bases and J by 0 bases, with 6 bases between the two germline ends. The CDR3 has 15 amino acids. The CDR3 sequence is CASSLGQPTNEKLFF. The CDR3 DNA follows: TGCGCCAGCAGCTTGGGACAGCCAACTAATGAAAAACTGTTTTTT.

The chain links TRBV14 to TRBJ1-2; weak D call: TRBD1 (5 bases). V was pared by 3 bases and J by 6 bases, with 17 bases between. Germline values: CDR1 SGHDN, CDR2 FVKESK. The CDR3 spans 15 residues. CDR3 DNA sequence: TGTGCCAGCAGCCATTCGGGAGACAGCCTAAATGGCTACACCTTC. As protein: CASSHSGDSLNGYTF.